The 10 T cell receptor beta chains below come from one sample, sequenced in a study of Graves' ophthalmopathy and Graves' hyperthyroidism. The authors amplified TCR beta CDR3 regions from RNA transcripts. The authors performed first-round RT-PCR with HTBI primers and then a second-round multiplex PCR. TCRdb ran MiXCR on the multiplex PCR reads and lists one entry per CDR3 protein. This sample carries 500,000 to 800,000 distinct CDR3 sequences, about 38% of them seen once, and the ten largest clones take more than 2.5%. Input material: peripheral blood. The receptors were gathered from an adult man with Graves' ophthalmopathy.

This clonotype has ten or more counts. This chain joins TRBV12-3 or TRBV12-4 and TRBJ2-7, with 7 bases matching TRBD2. With V trimmed by 6 bases and J by 3 bases, 11 bases remained unmatched. The CDR3 is 15 amino acids. CDR3 sequence (DNA): TGTGCCAGCAGCGCAACCGGGACTAACATCTACGAGCAGTACTTC. Residues: CASSATGTNIYEQYF.

This clonotype was picked up many times. J is TRBJ2-7 and V is TRBV4-3, with 9 positions matching TRBD1. CDR3 size: 14 residues. The germline V gene encodes CDR1 LGHNA and CDR2 YSLEER. V was pared by 3 bases and J by 2 bases, with 2 bases of the junction left unmatched. CDR3 in DNA: TGCGCCAGCAGCCACCACAGGGGGCCCTACGAGCAGTACTTC. Residues: CASSHHRGPYEQYF.

This chain links TRBV10-3 with TRBJ2-7; the D gene is possibly TRBD2 (6 bases). CDR1 and CDR2 from the germline V gene are ENHRY and SYGVKD. Trimming left V 10 bases short and J 3 bases short, with 22 bases between. CDR3 length: 15 amino acids. The CDR3 DNA reads as TGTGCCAGCATACGGATCAGGGAGGCAGGCTACGAGCAGTACTTC. Its protein product is CASIRIREAGYEQYF.

This rearrangement joins TRBV7-2 to TRBJ1-4; D gene ambiguous. The V gene's germline CDR1 is SGHTA and CDR2 FQGNSA. V lost 5 bases and J 6 bases, leaving 10 bases between the germline ends. The CDR3 covers 13 residues. The CDR3 sequence is CASSPGRHEKLFF. CDR3 in DNA: TGTGCCAGCAGCCCTGGAAGGCATGAAAAACTGTTTTTT.

Regarding this clonotype: A junction boundary mismatches the germline segment, possibly from a read error. The CDR3 DNA reads TGTGCCATCAGTACAGGGAACACTGAAGCCTTCTTT. Amino acids: CAISTGNTEAFF. The chain carries TRBV10-3 and TRBJ1-1, with a tentative D call TRBD1 (6 bases). The CDR3 length is 12 residues. The germline V gene has CDR1 ENHRY and CDR2 SYGVKD.

There are many counts of this clonotype. The chain couples TRBV29-1 to TRBJ2-7; 9 nucleotides match TRBD2. The germline V gene encodes CDR1 SQVTM and CDR2 ANQGSEA. V was clipped by 4 bases and J by 0 bases; unmatched bases: 4. The CDR3 is 14 residues long. The CDR3 reads CSVGVSGSSYEQYF. The CDR3 DNA reads as TGCAGCGTTGGGGTTAGCGGGAGCTCCTACGAGCAGTACTTC.

This clonotype was observed at least ten times. The chain uses TRBV20-1 and TRBJ1-5; D gene ambiguous. CDR1 is DFQATT, CDR2 SNEGSKA, per germline (reference sequence). Trimming left V 3 bases short and J 2 bases short, with 11 bases between. CDR3 length: 14 residues. The CDR3 spells CSASDQSGNQPQHF. The CDR3, as DNA: TGCAGTGCTAGTGACCAGTCGGGCAATCAGCCCCAGCATTTT.

The sample holds many counts of this clonotype. J is TRBJ2-6 and V is TRBV24-1, with D maybe TRBD2 (6 bases). Germline CDR1 reads KGHDR; CDR2 reads SFDVKD. Between the trimmed V and J ends, which lost 3 bases and 1 base, there was a span of 9 bases. This CDR3 spans 16 amino acids. The CDR3 reads CATSDGGGSGANVLTF. The CDR3 DNA sequence: TGTGCCACCAGTGATGGAGGAGGGTCTGGGGCCAACGTCCTGACTTTC.

The J gene is TRBJ2-7, the V gene TRBV24-1; 11 bases map to TRBD1. The closer fit of TRBJ2-1 to the DNA end suggests the J call may be wrong. This CDR3 region has 16 residues. Looked up from germline, CDR1 is KGHDR and CDR2 is SFDVKD. The CDR3 DNA sequence: TGTGCCACCAGTGACGCTGGACAGGGGGCAGGGAATGAGCAGTTCTTC. Translated: CATSDAGQGAGNEQFF.

This clonotype was detected ten times or more. The CDR3 protein is CASSPDRGHLYF. DNA for the CDR3: TGTGCCAGCAGCCCTGACAGGGGGCATTTGTACTTC. The chain uses TRBV7-8 and TRBJ2-7; 10 nucleotides line up with TRBD1. The CDR3 loop spans 12 amino acids. The germline gives CDR1 SGHVS, CDR2 FQNEAQ. With 5 bases clipped from V and 12 bases from J, the junction kept 7 bases outside the gene matches.